This TCR beta chain comes out of a study of vaccination and CD4 T cells after COVID-19. Study-level information: Sampling after COVID took place at a median of 101 days (range 35 to 161) following diagnosis.

The germline V gene encodes CDR1 MGHDK and CDR2 SYGVNS. The V and J ends lost 6 bases and 1 base, in that order; junction bases with no gene match: 9. This CDR3 is built from 16 residues. The Oncomine TCR Beta short-read assay generated sequence data from the DNA of cultured CD4+ T cells. The authors extracted genomic DNA from cultured CD4+ T cells. TCRdb called the PCR reads again in MiXCR, with one record for every CDR3 protein. Of roughly 11,000 distinct CDR3 sequences in the sample, around 75% were seen once. Sample treatment: roughly nine-day PBMC culture with coronavirus spike peptide pools or control peptides (ViraFEST assay). With regard to this clonotype: Its target is unknown.

The V and J genes are TRBV25-1 and TRBJ2-1, with TRBD2 matching over 7 bases. This sequence originates from a human donor who had recovered from COVID-19. Sequencing was performed on CD4+ T cells from blood, cultured in vitro. For the CDR3, the DNA is TGTGCCAGCAGGGCTATTTCTAGCGGATCCTACAATGAGCAGTTCTTC. This encodes CASRAISSGSYNEQFF.